These T cell receptor beta chains were read from a single sample in a study of cytomegalovirus exposure and HLA in healthy donors. The data were produced by immunoSEQ multiplex PCR, yet TCRdb's version contains in-frame clones alone and is incomplete. The repertoire has approximately 130,000 clones, about 80% of them found once; the top ten carry 1% to 1.5%. The source material was PBMCs. These receptors came from a girl aged 2 to 9 in good health and CMV-seronegative. Each CDR3 is given with its conserved first and last residue. A D gene is named only where the DNA matches it firmly. Clone size, where shown, is once, few, many, or a class for clones that have expanded.

D,J,size,V,DNA,CDR3
TRBD1,TRBJ2-7,.,TRBV7-6,TGTGCCAGCAGCCAAGACTCCGGGACAGGTGTACACGAGCAGTACTTC,CASSQDSGTGVHEQYF
.,TRBJ2-7,few,TRBV19,TGTGCCAGTAGTACGTTTGGCAGTAACTACGAGCAGTACTTC,CASSTFGSNYEQYF
TRBD2,TRBJ2-5,.,TRBV9,TGTGCCAGCAGCGTAGGGGCGGGAGCAGGGGAGACCCAGTACTTC,CASSVGAGAGETQYF
TRBD1,TRBJ2-5,once,TRBV30,TGTGCCTGGAGCCCCAACAGGGGAGAGACCCAGTACTTC,CAWSPNRGETQYF
TRBD2,TRBJ2-7,.,TRBV6-1,TGTGCCAGCAGTGAAGGCGGGAGCTCCTACGAGCAGTACTTC,CASSEGGSSYEQYF
TRBD2,TRBJ2-3,.,TRBV4-1,TGCGCCAGCAGCTCGAGCGGGAGCAGGGGAGATACGCAGTATTTT,CASSSSGSRGDTQYF
TRBD1,TRBJ1-2,.,TRBV2,TGTGCCGGCCAGGGACAGGAATTTGGCTACACCTTC,CAGQGQEFGYTF
TRBD1,TRBJ1-5,.,TRBV19,TGTGCCAGTATTTCGGGACAGGGGTCTCGGCCCCAGCATTTT,CASISGQGSRPQHF
TRBD2,TRBJ2-1,.,TRBV7-8,TGTGCCAGCAGCCTAAGCGGGAGCTCCTACAATGAGCAGTTCTTC,CASSLSGSSYNEQFF
.,TRBJ1-6,once,TRBV19,TGTGCCAGTACAATTACTACCCGAGGGCACTATAATTCACCCCTCCACTTT,CASTITTRGHYNSPLHF
.,TRBJ2-5,.,TRBV7-9,TGTGCCAGCAGCTTAGGTTCACTTAAGGAGACCCAGTACTTC,CASSLGSLKETQYF
.,TRBJ2-2,.,TRBV5-1,TGCGCCAGCGGGGCCCGCGGTGCGGCCCCCGGGGAGCTGTTTTTT,CASGARGAAPGELFF
TRBD1,TRBJ1-2,.,TRBV30,TGTGCCTGGAGCGACCCGGGACAGGGCGGCTATGGCTACACCTTC,CAWSDPGQGGYGYTF
TRBD2,TRBJ2-3,.,TRBV5-4,TGTGCCAGCAGTCAACGGACTAGCGGGAGTACAGATACGCAGTATTTT,CASSQRTSGSTDTQYF
.,TRBJ2-5,.,TRBV5-6,TGTGCCAGCAGCTTTTGGGGCGGCGAGACCCAGTACTTC,CASSFWGGETQYF
TRBD2,TRBJ2-7,.,TRBV4-1,TGCGCCAGCAGCCAAGATGGGGGGAGCGGGAGCGGAGGTGACGAGCAGTACTTC,CASSQDGGSGSGGDEQYF
.,TRBJ2-2,.,TRBV19,TGTGCCGGACGACGGGGAGTCAGCACCGGGGAGCTGTTTTTT,CAGRRGVSTGELFF